This TCR beta chain was captured by sequencing in a study of long-term antiretroviral therapy in people with HIV. General study findings and limits: Controls had broader CDR3 length ranges than HIV repertoires did.

CDR1 is SGHTA and CDR2 is FQGNSA in the germline V gene. The CDR3 consists of 14 residues. The V gene end was trimmed by 5 bases and the J gene end by 7 bases; junction bases not matched to a gene: 4. A remark on this clone: The antigen is not known.

Researchers ran immunoSEQ v3.0 at survey level. Generated by immunoSEQ multiplex PCR, the TCRdb table keeps only in-frame clones and is missing some. The sample holds roughly 17,000 clones, roughly 96% seen once. This chain uses TRBV7-2 with TRBJ1-4, with 10 bases aligning to TRBD1. The source material was unsorted PBMCs, sampled approximately 11 years after starting antiretroviral therapy. This sequence was found in a man aged 25 to 40 with HIV. The CDR3 DNA reads as TGTGCCAGCAGCCGGGACAGGGGCGGTGAAAAACTGTTTTTT. Its protein product is CASSRDRGGEKLFF.